This record covers a single TCR beta chain. Per the study methods: Nucleated cell counts were estimated from reference gene primer amplification. Only in-frame clones appear in the TCRdb table, and some are missing; sequencing was by immunoSEQ multiplex PCR. V and J calls and clone size come straight from that table; D and trimming were deduced from the DNA. The sample lists about 98,000 clones, roughly 82% occurring once. The sample belongs to a study of blood T cell repertoires in COVID-19. The overall study: Spain, Italy and the United States supplied samples that represented acute and convalescent COVID-19. T cells, B-cell-depleted T cells, or PBMCs supplied cDNA or gDNA.

V was clipped by 6 bases and J by 8 bases; unmatched bases: 6. The germline CDR1 and CDR2 sequences are SEHNR and FQNEAQ (reference sequence). The CDR3 length is 14 residues. The sequence came from a man aged 70-80 years with active or convalescent COVID-19. The genes are TRBV7-9 and TRBJ1-6, with TRBD1 matching over 8 bases. Specimen: peripheral blood. The CDR3 nucleotides read TGTGCCAGCAGTTATGGACAGGGCGATTCACCCCTCCACTTT. Its translation: CASSYGQGDSPLHF.